This passage covers 5 T cell receptor beta chains from one sample sequenced in a study of regulatory T cells in long-lasting Graves disease. Arm-PCR with iRepertoire HTBI primers amplified the CDR3 regions for these TCR beta libraries. TCRdb independently ran MiXCR on the multiplex PCR reads; one entry per CDR3 protein. The table records around 330,000 distinct CDR3 sequences, over 15% of them present only once. This sample's time point: newly diagnosed GD, antithyroid drugs for less than 3 months. Scientists built the TCR library using RNA that was extracted from PBMCs. The specimen comprised peripheral blood mononuclear cells (PBMCs), sampled at new diagnosis, from a patient treated with antithyroid drugs. These receptors were collected from a female donor with Graves disease.

This clonotype was counted many times. J is TRBJ2-1 and V is TRBV12-3 or TRBV12-4; D unresolved. The CDR3 sequence is 14 residues long. Trimming removed 6 bases from V and 8 bases from J, with 17 bases in between. The CDR3 bases are TGTGCCAGCAGGCGAGACCCTCAAGCGCATGAGCAGTTCTTC. Translated: CASRRDPQAHEQFF.

A few counts support this clonotype. The chain recombines TRBV5-1 with TRBJ2-1; TRBD2 matches 7 bases. The CDR3 has 14 residues. V lost 2 bases and J lost 4; bases outside the gene matches: 3. In germline, CDR1 is SGHRS, CDR2 YFSETQ. The CDR3 sequence: CASSFQRGYNEQFF. The CDR3 region has the DNA TGCGCCAGCAGCTTCCAGCGGGGATACAATGAGCAGTTCTTC.

The sample holds many counts of this clonotype. The chain couples TRBV10-1 to TRBJ2-5, with a possible D match to TRBD1 (6 bases). Germline CDR1 reads WNHNN; CDR2 reads SYGVQD (reference sequence). Between the trimmed V and J ends, which lost 5 bases and 2 bases, there was a span of 9 bases. This CDR3 region has 13 residues. CDR3 region: CASSQGTQETQYF. The CDR3 DNA reads as TGCGCCAGCAGTCAGGGGACGCAAGAGACCCAGTACTTC.

This clonotype appeared many times. This sequence joins TRBV6-5 and TRBJ2-1; TRBD2 matches 14 bases. With 2 bases clipped from V and 7 bases from J, the junction kept 4 bases outside the gene matches. Germline V gives CDR1 MNHEY, CDR2 SVGAGI. This CDR3 comprises 16 residues. CDR3 in amino acids: CASSYKGLAGVNEQFF. The CDR3 DNA reads as TGTGCCAGCAGTTACAAGGGACTAGCGGGAGTGAATGAGCAGTTCTTC.

As regards this clonotype: A read error may explain this, as a much larger clone is one base away. J is TRBJ2-1 and V is TRBV5-1; 7 bases are a match to TRBD2. Germline V gives CDR1 SGHRS, CDR2 YFSETQ. The CDR3 is 16 residues long. Germline trimming cut 7 bases from V and 3 bases from J; bases unmatched to any gene: 13. This CDR3 is CASGPFRDYYYNEQFF. DNA of the CDR3: TGCGCCAGCGGCCCGTTCCGGGACTACTACTACAATGAGCAGTTCTTC.